This TCR beta chain came from a study of PD-L1 blockade in urothelial cancer. Looking at the study overall: The median T cell count in blood samples was roughly 140,000.

The assay was immunoSEQ multiplex PCR, and TCRdb's table has in-frame clones only and misses some. The table shows tens of thousands of clones, with around four fifths occurring only once. Time point reported: pretreatment peripheral blood. Sequenced here: PBMCs, sampled around atezolizumab (anti-PD-L1) treatment. The receptor was derived from a man in his 70s with urothelial cancer.

The CDR3 DNA is TGTGCCATTGGAGCGGACACCGGGGAGCTGTTTTTT. Translating gives CAIGADTGELFF. V and J are TRBV10-3 and TRBJ2-2, with D possibly TRBD2 on 5 matching bases. The CDR3 is 12 residues long. The V gene's germline CDR1 is ENHRY and CDR2 SYGVKD. V shed 9 bases and J shed 3 bases, with 8 bases lying between them.